One sample yielded the 25 T cell receptor beta chains listed below, sequenced in a study of T-cell memory formation after mild COVID-19. TCRdb re-derived calls from the 5' RACE reads in MiXCR, one entry per CDR3 protein. This sample yields around 470,000 distinct CDR3 sequences, of which approximately 20% are seen a single time; roughly 8.4% belongs to the top ten. The sample comprised PBMCs or a T cell subset sorted from them (not recorded which). Every receptor here comes from an adult woman who had mild COVID-19 (a few samples of this study predate the infection). Cell type and time point are not known.

This clonotype was counted only a few times. V gene TRBV4-3 combines with J gene TRBJ2-2; 16 positions agree with TRBD2. Germline CDR1 is LGHNA and CDR2 is YSLEER. The V and J ends lost 1 base and 4 bases, in that order; junction bases with no gene match: 18. This CDR3 has 23 amino acids. The CDR3 bases are TGCGCCAGCAGCCAAGCCGGGACTAGCGGGAGGGAGGGGCGGATTTGGGTCACCGGGGAGCTGTTTTTT. Its translation is CASSQAGTSGREGRIWVTGELFF.

This clonotype was detected a few times. This chain uses TRBV20-1 with TRBJ2-3, with D uncertain. The CDR3 spans 13 residues. The ends were cut back, 1 base at V and 6 bases at J, with 11 bases in the middle. Per the germline V gene, CDR1 is DFQATT and CDR2 is SNEGSKA (reference sequence). CDR3 loop: CSARGTPYDTQYF. In DNA form, the CDR3 reads TGCAGTGCTAGAGGGACCCCTTACGATACGCAGTATTTT.

The chain joins TRBV20-1 to TRBJ1-5; TRBD1 aligns across 7 bases. Per germline, CDR1 DFQATT and CDR2 SNEGSKA (reference sequence). CDR3 length: 14 residues. V trimming: 6 bases; J trimming: 4 bases; junction bases outside the gene matches: 9. The CDR3 DNA follows: TGCAGTGCCAACAGGGGTCCAGTGAATCAGCCCCAGCATTTT. Amino acids: CSANRGPVNQPQHF.

V and J are TRBV13 and TRBJ2-7; TRBD1 agrees at 7 bases. The CDR3 is 13 residues long. Germline CDR1 reads PRHDT; CDR2 reads FYEKMQ (reference sequence). J gave up 5 bases and V 5 bases, and 6 bases lay outside the gene matches. The CDR3 sequence: CASSPRTGNEQYF. The CDR3 DNA sequence: TGTGCCAGCAGCCCCAGGACAGGAAACGAGCAGTACTTC.

The rearrangement uses TRBV5-1 and TRBJ2-1; D is possibly TRBD1 or TRBD2 (5 bases each). V lost 2 bases and J 8 bases, leaving 14 bases between the germline ends. The CDR3 length is 14 residues. From germline, CDR1 is SGHRS and CDR2 YFSETQ. The CDR3 sequence: CASSFRDPWDEQFF. In DNA form, the CDR3 reads TGCGCCAGCAGCTTCCGGGACCCCTGGGATGAGCAGTTCTTC.

The gene calls are TRBV5-6 and TRBJ1-2; the D gene is possibly TRBD1 (5 bases). The CDR3 consists of 11 residues. CDR1 and CDR2 (germline): SGHDT, YYEEEE. The V and J ends lost 7 bases and 7 bases respectively, with 11 bases between them. As DNA, the CDR3 is TGTGCCAGCCGGCGGGGCTCTGGCTACACCTTC. Its translation: CASRRGSGYTF.

This clonotype was seen more than once but under ten times. The chain carries TRBV4-1 and TRBJ2-1; 13 bases fit TRBD2. The CDR3 has 18 amino acids. Germline loops: CDR1 MGHRA, CDR2 YSYEKL. V trimming: 4 bases; J trimming: 1 base; junction bases outside the gene matches: 7. The CDR3: CASSLRLAGGPSYNEQFF. The CDR3, as DNA: TGCGCCAGCAGCCTTAGACTAGCGGGGGGCCCATCCTACAATGAGCAGTTCTTC.

A few counts support this clonotype. The chain carries TRBV10-3 and TRBJ1-2, with 8 bases identical to TRBD1. Germline V gene data show CDR1 as ENHRY and CDR2 as SYGVKD. Losses at the gene ends were 6 bases for V and 8 bases for J; bases not matched to a gene: 5. This CDR3 comprises 12 residues. The CDR3 protein is CAISGQGGGYTF. CDR3 DNA sequence: TGTGCCATCAGCGGACAGGGCGGAGGCTACACCTTC.

The V and J genes are TRBV5-1 and TRBJ2-5; 7 bases are shared with TRBD1. Germline-derived CDR1 and CDR2 are SGHRS and YFSETQ. With V trimmed by 3 bases and J by 4 bases, 9 bases remained unmatched. The CDR3 totals 15 residues. This chain's CDR3 is CASSSFDRAGETQYF. DNA of the CDR3: TGCGCCAGCAGCTCCTTCGACAGGGCGGGAGAGACCCAGTACTTC.

This clonotype was detected ten times or more. The rearrangement uses TRBV27 and TRBJ2-7; D not resolved. CDR3 size: 12 residues. Germline V gene sequence: CDR1 MNHEY, CDR2 SMNVEV (reference sequence). The germline V and J ends were trimmed by 6 bases and 2 bases, with 8 bases remaining between them. Here the CDR3 DNA reads TGTGCCAGCAGGGGCTACACCTACGAGCAGTACTTC. Protein product: CASRGYTYEQYF.

This clonotype showed up just a few times. This sequence joins TRBV20-1 and TRBJ1-1, with D tentatively TRBD1 (5 bases). V lost 0 bases to trimming and J lost 2 bases, with 13 bases between them. CDR1 is DFQATT, CDR2 SNEGSKA, per germline (reference sequence). This CDR3 contains 15 residues. CDR3 nucleotide sequence: TGCAGTGCTAGAGATTACAGGACCTCTAACACTGAAGCTTTCTTT. Translating gives CSARDYRTSNTEAFF.

This clonotype was observed a handful of times. V is TRBV2 and J is TRBJ2-1; 8 bases line up with TRBD1. Germline loops: CDR1 SNHLY, CDR2 FYNNEI. The CDR3 sequence is 15 residues long. Trimming at V came to 7 bases and at J to 5 bases, leaving 10 bases not matched to a gene. CDR3 loop: CASTEDRVIDNEQFF. The CDR3 coding sequence is TGTGCCAGCACCGAGGACAGGGTGATAGACAATGAGCAGTTCTTC.

This clonotype was seen many times. The rearrangement links TRBV5-1 to TRBJ2-3, with D tentatively TRBD1 or TRBD2 (5 bases each). Germline CDR1 is SGHRS and CDR2 is YFSETQ. The CDR3 is made up of 19 amino acids. V lost 0 bases and J lost 5, with 25 bases in between. In nucleotides, the CDR3 is TGCGCCAGCAGCTTGGCCTCCCGGAGTGGTTGGGGGAACGAAGATACGCAGTATTTT. It encodes CASSLASRSGWGNEDTQYF.

This clonotype occurred a few times. This CDR3 is CASSYWGREQFF. In DNA form, the CDR3 reads TGTGCCAGCAGTTATTGGGGACGGGAGCAGTTCTTC. This sequence joins TRBV6-5 and TRBJ2-1; perhaps D is TRBD1 or TRBD2 (5 bases each). The V gene lost 3 bases and the J gene lost 10 bases, with 10 bases spanning the gap. CDR1 and CDR2 from the germline V gene are MNHEY and SVGAGI. The CDR3 length is 12 residues.

The chain employs TRBV12-3 or TRBV12-4 and TRBJ2-3; 10 bases line up with TRBD1. Trimming at V came to 7 bases and at J to 1 base, leaving 5 bases not matched to a gene. This CDR3 is 15 amino acids long. The CDR3 DNA is TGTGCCAGCACCCGAGGGACAGGGGGCACAGATACGCAGTATTTT. Translating it yields CASTRGTGGTDTQYF.

The chain carries TRBV12-3 or TRBV12-4 and TRBJ2-1; D is tentatively TRBD1 or TRBD2 (5 bases each). V was pared by 2 bases and J by 10 bases, with 21 bases between. CDR3 length: 16 amino acids. The CDR3 DNA reads as TGTGCCAGCAGTTTAAGTAGGGCAGGGCCGGGGAAGGAGCAGTTCTTC. Its translation is CASSLSRAGPGKEQFF.

The CDR3 loop is CASSQEAARGRIAGVTDTQYF. The CDR3 DNA is TGCGCCAGCAGCCAAGAAGCGGCCAGGGGGCGAATAGCGGGAGTTACAGATACGCAGTATTTT. V and J are TRBV4-3 and TRBJ2-3; D possibly corresponds to TRBD2 (9 bases). The CDR3 totals 21 residues. Trimming removed 0 bases from V and 3 bases from J, with 28 bases in between. Germline loops: CDR1 LGHNA, CDR2 YSLEER.

The chain combines TRBV7-3 with TRBJ2-7; D gene unclear. CDR1 SGHTA and CDR2 FQGTGA come from the germline V gene. The CDR3 contains 15 residues. V lost 1 base and J lost 3, with 13 bases in between. The DNA for the CDR3 is TGTGCCAGCAGCTTAAGCGGCCTGCCCGGCTACGAGCAGTACTTC. The encoded protein is CASSLSGLPGYEQYF. The variable domain in full, with the rest retrieved from reference TRBV7-3 and TRBJ2-7, is GAGVSQTPSNKVTEKGKYVELRCDPISGHTALYWYRQSLGQGPEFLIYFQGTGAADDSGLPNDRFFAVRPEGSVSTLKIQRTERGDSAVYLCASSLSGLPGYEQYFGPGTRLTVT.

The chain employs TRBV6-5 and TRBJ1-1; no clear D gene. This CDR3 is built from 15 residues. V gave up 3 bases and J gave up 4 bases, with 15 bases separating them. Germline CDR1 reads MNHEY; CDR2 reads SVGAGI. In nucleotides, the CDR3 is TGTGCCAGCAGTTATATCGGCGCACTCGGCACTGAAGCTTTCTTT. It is translated as CASSYIGALGTEAFF.

There are a few counts of this clonotype. The chain combines TRBV12-3 or TRBV12-4 with TRBJ2-1; no reliable D call. The CDR3 length is 18 residues. V was cut by 4 bases and J by 0 bases, with 19 bases left in between. This CDR3 reads CASSSSGETFSSYNEQFF. The CDR3 DNA follows: TGTGCCAGCAGTTCCTCCGGCGAGACTTTTAGCTCCTACAATGAGCAGTTCTTC.

This clonotype was seen a few times. The CDR3 region is CASSLGGTGSEYF. The CDR3 DNA follows: TGTGCCAGCAGCTTAGGGGGGACAGGGAGTGAGTACTTC. V and J are TRBV7-9 and TRBJ2-7; 9 nucleotides align to TRBD1. CDR3 length equals 13 residues. Germline values: CDR1 SEHNR, CDR2 FQNEAQ (reference sequence). Trimming cost V 1 base and J 11 bases; bases outside gene matches: 6.

This clonotype was counted many times. This rearrangement joins TRBV12-3 or TRBV12-4 to TRBJ2-1; 13 bases are a match to TRBD2. This CDR3 is 16 amino acids long. V was clipped by 7 bases and J by 7 bases; unmatched bases: 10. This CDR3 reads CASTATSGRAINEQFF. CDR3 bases: TGTGCCAGCACGGCAACTAGCGGGAGGGCCATAAATGAGCAGTTCTTC.

This clonotype has a handful of counts. CDR3 coding DNA: TGCAGCGTTGAAACGGCTAGCGGGGGCCCATGGTCCCAGGGTCAGGCCGAAGAGACCCAGTACTTC. Its protein product is CSVETASGGPWSQGQAEETQYF. The rearrangement links TRBV29-1 to TRBJ2-5, with 10 positions matching TRBD2. This CDR3 contains 22 residues. V was pared by 2 bases and J by 3 bases, with 27 bases of the junction left unmatched. The germline CDR1 and CDR2 sequences are SQVTM and ANQGSEA. Filled out from reference TRBV29-1 and TRBJ2-5, the complete variable domain reads SAVISQKPSRDICQRGTSLTIQCQVDSQVTMMFWYRQQPGQSLTLIATANQGSEATYESGFVIDKFPISRPNLTFSTLTVSNMSPEDSSIYLCSVETASGGPWSQGQAEETQYFGPGTRLLVL.

The chain joins TRBV4-3 to TRBJ2-1; 14 nucleotides line up with TRBD2. This CDR3 is 17 amino acids long. Germline CDR1 and CDR2: LGHNA and YSLEER. V trimming: 0 bases; J trimming: 10 bases; junction bases outside the gene matches: 8. The chain's CDR3 is CASSQDPGLAGVQEQFF. CDR3 sequence (DNA): TGCGCCAGCAGCCAAGACCCGGGACTAGCGGGAGTCCAGGAGCAGTTCTTC.

Only one count was recorded for this clonotype. J is TRBJ1-1 and V is TRBV6-2 or TRBV6-3, with D hard to call. The CDR3 is 15 residues long. Germline V gene sequence: CDR1 MNHEY, CDR2 SVGEGT. Trimming left V 2 bases short and J 1 base short, with 11 bases between. Here the CDR3 reads CASSYLDWENTEAFF. The CDR3 DNA reads TGTGCCAGCAGTTACCTCGATTGGGAGAACACTGAAGCTTTCTTT.